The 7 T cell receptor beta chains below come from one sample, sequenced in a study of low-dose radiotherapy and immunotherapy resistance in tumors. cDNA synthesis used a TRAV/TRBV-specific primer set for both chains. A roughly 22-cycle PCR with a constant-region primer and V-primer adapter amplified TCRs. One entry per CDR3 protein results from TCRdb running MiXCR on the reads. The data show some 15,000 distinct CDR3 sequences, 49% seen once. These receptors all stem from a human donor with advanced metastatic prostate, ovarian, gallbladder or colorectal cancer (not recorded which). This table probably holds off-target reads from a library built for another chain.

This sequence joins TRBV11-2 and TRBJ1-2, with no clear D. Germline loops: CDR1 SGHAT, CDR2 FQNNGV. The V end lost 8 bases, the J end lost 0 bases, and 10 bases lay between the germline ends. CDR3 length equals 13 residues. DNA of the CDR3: TGTGCCAGCTCAGTAAGAGCTAACTATGGCTACACCTTC. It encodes CASSVRANYGYTF.

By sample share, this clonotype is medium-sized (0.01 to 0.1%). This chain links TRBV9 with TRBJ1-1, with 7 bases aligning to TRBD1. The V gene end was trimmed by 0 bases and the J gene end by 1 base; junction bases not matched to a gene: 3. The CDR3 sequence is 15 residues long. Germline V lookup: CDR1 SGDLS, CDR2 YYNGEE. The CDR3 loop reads CASSVGAGGNTEAFF. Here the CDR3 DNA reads TGTGCCAGCAGCGTAGGCGCAGGGGGGAACACTGAAGCTTTCTTT.

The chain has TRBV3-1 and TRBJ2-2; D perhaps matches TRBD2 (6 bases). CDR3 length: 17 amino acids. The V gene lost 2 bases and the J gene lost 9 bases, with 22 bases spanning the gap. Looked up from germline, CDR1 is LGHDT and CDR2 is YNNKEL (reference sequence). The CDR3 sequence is CASSQPSGLRDVRELFF. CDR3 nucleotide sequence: TGTGCCAGCAGCCAACCTTCGGGACTCCGGGACGTCCGGGAGCTGTTTTTT.

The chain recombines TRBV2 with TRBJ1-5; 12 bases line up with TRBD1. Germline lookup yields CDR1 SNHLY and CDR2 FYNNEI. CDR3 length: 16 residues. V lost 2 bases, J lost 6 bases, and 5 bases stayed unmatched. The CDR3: CASSELGTGGGQPQHF. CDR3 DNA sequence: TGTGCCAGCAGTGAACTCGGGACAGGGGGCGGTCAGCCCCAGCATTTT.

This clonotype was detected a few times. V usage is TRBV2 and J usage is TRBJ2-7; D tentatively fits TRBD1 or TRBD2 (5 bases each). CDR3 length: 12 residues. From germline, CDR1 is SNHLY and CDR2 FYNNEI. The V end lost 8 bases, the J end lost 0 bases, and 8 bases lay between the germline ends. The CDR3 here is CASEGSSYEQYF. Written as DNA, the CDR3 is TGTGCCAGCGAGGGGAGCTCCTACGAGCAGTACTTC.

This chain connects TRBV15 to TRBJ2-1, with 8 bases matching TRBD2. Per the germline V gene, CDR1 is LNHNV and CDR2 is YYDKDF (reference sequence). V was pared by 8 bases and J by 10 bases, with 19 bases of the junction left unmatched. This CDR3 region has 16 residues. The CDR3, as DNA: TGTGCCACCTCTGGGGTCGGTAGCGGGAAGCTCCGGGAGCAGTTCTTC. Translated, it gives CATSGVGSGKLREQFF.

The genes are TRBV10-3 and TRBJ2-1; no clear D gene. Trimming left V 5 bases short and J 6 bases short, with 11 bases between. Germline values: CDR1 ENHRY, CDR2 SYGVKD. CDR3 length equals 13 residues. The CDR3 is CAISPSPPNEQFF. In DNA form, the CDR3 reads TGTGCCATCAGTCCCTCTCCCCCCAATGAGCAGTTCTTC.